The rows below give T cell receptor beta chains drawn from one sample of a study of blood T cell repertoires in COVID-19. TCRdb's table, derived via immunoSEQ multiplex PCR, lists solely in-frame clones and lacks some. The table has around 180,000 clones, roughly 70% seen once. Sequencing was carried out using peripheral blood. The receptors shown here come from a woman aged 80 or over with acute or convalescent COVID-19. CDR3s include the opening cysteine and the closing phenylalanine or tryptophan. The D gene is left open where the match is weak. A clone size is listed for some rows: how often the clone was seen (once, few, many), or a class if it is expanded.

d_call clone_size j_call v_call cdr3_nt cdr3_aa
. . TRBJ1-1 TRBV2 TGTGCCAGCAGGGGGGGACGGATGAACACTGAAGCTTTCTTT CASRGGRMNTEAFF
TRBD1 . TRBJ1-5 TRBV10-3 TGTGCCACCCACGCCGGGGACAGGGGGCGAGGTGAGCCCCAGCATTTT CATHAGDRGRGEPQHF
TRBD1 . TRBJ1-5 TRBV28 TGTGCCAGCAGACAACAGGGGGCTGTTTATCAGCCCCAGCATTTT CASRQQGAVYQPQHF
. once TRBJ1-4 TRBV30 TGTGCCTGGAGTACCGGGGGTGGAGAAAAACTGTTTTTT CAWSTGGGEKLFF
. . TRBJ2-5 TRBV5-4 TGTGCCAGCAGCTTCATGACAGTACAAGAGACCCAGTACTTC CASSFMTVQETQYF
TRBD1 . TRBJ2-3 TRBV11-3 TGTGCCAGCAGCCCTGGGACAGCTAGCACAGATACGCAGTATTTT CASSPGTASTDTQYF
TRBD1 . TRBJ2-5 TRBV28 TGTGCCAGCAGTTCCGGGACAGGGTGGGAGACCCAGTACTTC CASSSGTGWETQYF
TRBD2 . TRBJ2-7 TRBV7-2 TGTGCCAGCAGCTTGATGACTAGACTAGCGGGAGGCTCGCTGGAGCAGTACTTC CASSLMTRLAGGSLEQYF
TRBD2 . TRBJ2-2 TRBV20-1 TGCAGTGCTAGTGCAGCGGGAGCACGCACCGGGGAGCTGTTTTTT CSASAAGARTGELFF
. . TRBJ2-4 TRBV18 TGTGCCAGCTCACCCCCCTCCCGGGTGGTAAACATTCAGTACTTC CASSPPSRVVNIQYF
. . TRBJ2-1 TRBV6-5 TGTGCCAGCAGTTACGGACAGTCCTTTGAGCAGTTCTTC CASSYGQSFEQFF
TRBD2 . TRBJ2-5 TRBV30 TGTGCCTGGAGTGCGGGGATAGCGGGAGGGTTAGAGACCCAGTACTTC CAWSAGIAGGLETQYF
TRBD2 few TRBJ2-7 TRBV6-1 TGTGCCAGCAGTCAAGCGGGAGGGACTGGTTACGAGCAGTACTTC CASSQAGGTGYEQYF
TRBD1 . TRBJ1-4 TRBV28 TGTGCCAGCAGTCGTTGGACAGGGGGACAGAATGAAAAACTGTTTTTT CASSRWTGGQNEKLFF
. once TRBJ2-3 TRBV24-1 TGTGCCACCAGTGCCTACGGAGGGGGCATGGGAGATACGCAGTATTTT CATSAYGGGMGDTQYF
TRBD1 . TRBJ2-2 TRBV7-9 TGTGCCAGCAGCTTAGGGACAGGGAACGGGGAGCTGTTTTTT CASSLGTGNGELFF
. few TRBJ2-7 TRBV6-2/TRBV6-3 TGTGCCAGCAGTTTACACTACGAGCAGTACTTC CASSLHYEQYF
. . TRBJ2-3 TRBV7-3 TGTGCCAGCAGCCACGGGGATTTCACAGATACGCAGTATTTT CASSHGDFTDTQYF
. . TRBJ2-1 TRBV4-2 TGTGCCAGCAGCCAACTCGCGGAAGGTGAGCAGTTCTTC CASSQLAEGEQFF
. once TRBJ1-5 TRBV7-2 TGTGCCAGCAGCCCAGGGGCGGCGTCTCGCCAGCCCCAGCATTTT CASSPGAASRQPQHF
TRBD2 . TRBJ2-2 TRBV9 TGTGCCAGCAGCATCTTAGCGGGAGAGAACACCGGGGAGCTGTTTTTT CASSILAGENTGELFF
. . TRBJ2-7 TRBV7-9 TGTGCCAGCAGCCGCTCAGGGGACCCCACCTACGAGCAGTACTTC CASSRSGDPTYEQYF
TRBD2 few TRBJ2-3 TRBV11-3 TGTGCCAGCAGGCGGGAGGTCACAGATACGCAGTATTTT CASRREVTDTQYF
TRBD1 . TRBJ1-1 TRBV10-3 TGTGCCATCAGTCCCGGGACAGGGCGATCGGGGGCCACTGAAGCTTTCTTT CAISPGTGRSGATEAFF
TRBD1 . TRBJ1-4 TRBV5-1 TGCGCCAGCAGCTTGGACAGGGGATCTGAAAAACTGTTTTTT CASSLDRGSEKLFF
. few TRBJ2-5 TRBV12-5 TGTGCTAGTGGTTTAGGGGCGGGGGAGACCCAGTACTTC CASGLGAGETQYF
TRBD1 . TRBJ2-2 TRBV28 TGTGCCAGCATTCCGGGACAGGGAAGGGCCGGGGAGCTGTTTTTT CASIPGQGRAGELFF